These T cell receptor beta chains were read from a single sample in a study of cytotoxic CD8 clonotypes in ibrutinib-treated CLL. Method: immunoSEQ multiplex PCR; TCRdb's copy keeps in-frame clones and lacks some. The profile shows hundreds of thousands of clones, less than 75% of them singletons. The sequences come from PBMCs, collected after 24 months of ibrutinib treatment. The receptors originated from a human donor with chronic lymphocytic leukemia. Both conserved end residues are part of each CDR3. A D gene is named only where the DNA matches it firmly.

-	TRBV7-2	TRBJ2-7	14	CASTSTGFSYEQYF
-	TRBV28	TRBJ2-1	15	CASSEGGSSYNEQFF
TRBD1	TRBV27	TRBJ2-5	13	CASSLTGAETQYF
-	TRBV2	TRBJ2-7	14	CASSEWGTSYEQYF
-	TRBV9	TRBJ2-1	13	CASSVGTGTGEFF
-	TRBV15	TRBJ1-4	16	CATSRDLITGSEKLFF
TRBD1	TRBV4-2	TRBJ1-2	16	CASSQVGTGSNYGYTF
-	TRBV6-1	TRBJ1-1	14	CASSEVGSSAEAFF
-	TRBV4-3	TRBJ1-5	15	CASSHDRDTYQPQHF
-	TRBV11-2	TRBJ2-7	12	CASRGVPYEQYF
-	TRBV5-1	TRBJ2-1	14	CASSLGSSYNEQFF
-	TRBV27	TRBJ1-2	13	CASSMDANYGYTF
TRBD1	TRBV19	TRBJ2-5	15	CASSMSRTGQQTQYF
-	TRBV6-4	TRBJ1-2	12	CASSDEAGGYTF
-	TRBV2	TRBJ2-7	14	CASSEFRASAEQYF
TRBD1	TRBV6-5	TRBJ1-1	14	CASSGRTGNTEAFF
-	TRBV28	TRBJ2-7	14	CASSDGSLRYEQYF